This TCR beta chain was sequenced during a study of control samples from healthy donors and cancer patients. Assay used: immunoSEQ multiplex PCR; TCRdb lists only in-frame clones, some missing. The sample lists some 120,000 clones, approximately 94% seen once, with 1.7% in the top ten. This clone has a single count. The V gene's germline CDR1 is MNHEY and CDR2 SMNVEV (reference sequence). Trimming pared 7 bases from V and 4 bases from J, leaving 16 bases between. The CDR3 has 14 residues. Sequencing was carried out using PBMCs. This TCR came from a man in his forties or fifties with head and neck cancer. This chain joins TRBV27 and TRBJ1-1; no clear D gene. CDR3 in DNA: TGTGCCAGCAAGTGGACGACCCTTTTCACTGAAGCTTTCTTT. The encoded protein is CASKWTTLFTEAFF.